A single sample is the source of the 2 T cell receptor beta chains below, sequenced in a study of spatial heterogeneity in lung cancer. Points from the study as a whole: Expanded intratumoral alpha and beta TCR counts tracked tumor mutation counts.

Antigens for these TCRs are unknown. Stated time point: sample taken at primary tumor resection. From the 5' RACE reads, TCRdb called clonotypes with MiXCR, one entry per CDR3 protein. This table holds about 2,800 distinct CDR3 sequences, 45% to 50% found once. This specimen consisted of lung tumor tissue, obtained at surgery. These receptors were taken from a male donor with early-stage non-small cell lung cancer.

This clonotype is deemed medium-sized. This beta chain is a stray sequence in a library constructed for alpha chains; its clone size is not meaningful. The chain joins TRBV5-1 to TRBJ2-1, with TRBD2 matching over 12 bases. CDR1 is SGHRS, CDR2 YFSETQ, per germline. This CDR3 spans 16 amino acids. J gave up 6 bases and V 4 bases, and 8 bases lay outside the gene matches. The CDR3 bases are TGCGCCAGCAGCCCTGCTAGCGGGAGGGCGGTCAATGAGCAGTTCTTC. This gives the protein CASSPASGRAVNEQFF.

With regard to this clonotype: This beta chain represents an off-target read in a library built for alpha chains; its size is of limited meaning. The chain has TRBV7-9 and TRBJ1-1; no firm D call. V was clipped by 0 bases and J by 7 bases, with 12 bases between them. The CDR3 runs to 14 residues. Germline V lookup: CDR1 SEHNR, CDR2 FQNEAQ (reference sequence). Here the CDR3 DNA reads TGTGCCAGCAGCTTAGCCGGGTCCGGAGGTGAAGCTTTCTTT. Translated, it gives CASSLAGSGGEAFF.